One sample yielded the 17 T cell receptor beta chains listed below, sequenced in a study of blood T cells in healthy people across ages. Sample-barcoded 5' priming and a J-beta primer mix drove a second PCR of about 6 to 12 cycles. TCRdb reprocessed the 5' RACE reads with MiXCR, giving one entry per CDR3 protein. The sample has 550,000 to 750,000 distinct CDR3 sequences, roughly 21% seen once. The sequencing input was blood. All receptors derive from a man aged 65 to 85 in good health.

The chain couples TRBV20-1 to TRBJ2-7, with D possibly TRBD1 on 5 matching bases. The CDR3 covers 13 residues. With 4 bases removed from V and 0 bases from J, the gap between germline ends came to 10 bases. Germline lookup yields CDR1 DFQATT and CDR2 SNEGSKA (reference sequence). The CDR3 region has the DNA TGCAGTGCTACTTATACAGGCTCCTACGAGCAGTACTTC. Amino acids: CSATYTGSYEQYF.

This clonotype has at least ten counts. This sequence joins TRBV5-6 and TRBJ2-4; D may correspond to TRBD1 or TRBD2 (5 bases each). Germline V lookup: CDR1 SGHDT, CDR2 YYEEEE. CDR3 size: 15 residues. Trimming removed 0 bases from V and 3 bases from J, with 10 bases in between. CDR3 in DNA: TGTGCCAGCAGCTTGGATTCGAGGGGCAAAAACATTCAGTACTTC. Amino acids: CASSLDSRGKNIQYF.

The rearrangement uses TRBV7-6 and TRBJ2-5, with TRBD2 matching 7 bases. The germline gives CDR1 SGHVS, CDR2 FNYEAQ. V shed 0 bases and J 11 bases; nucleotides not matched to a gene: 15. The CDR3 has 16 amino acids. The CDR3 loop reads CASSLAHYGWMREQYF. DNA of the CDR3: TGTGCCAGCAGCTTAGCCCACTACGGGTGGATGCGGGAGCAGTACTTC.

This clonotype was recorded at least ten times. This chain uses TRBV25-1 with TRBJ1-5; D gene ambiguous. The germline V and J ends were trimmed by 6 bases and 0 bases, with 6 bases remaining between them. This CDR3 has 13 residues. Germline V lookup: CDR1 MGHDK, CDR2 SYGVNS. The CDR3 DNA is TGTGCCAGCAGCTTGAATAGCAATCAGCCCCAGCATTTT. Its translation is CASSLNSNQPQHF. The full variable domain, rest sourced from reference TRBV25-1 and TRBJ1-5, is EADIYQTPRYLVIGTGKKITLECSQTMGHDKMYWYQQDPGMELHLIHYSYGVNSTEKGDLSSESTVSRIRTEHFPLTLESARPSHTSQYLCASSLNSNQPQHFGDGTRLSIL.

For the CDR3, the DNA is TGTGCCAGCAGCTTGGCGTCGGGACAGGATTACAATGAGCAGTTCTTC. The encoded protein is CASSLASGQDYNEQFF. The chain couples TRBV5-6 to TRBJ2-1, with TRBD1 matching over 8 bases. This CDR3 is 16 amino acids long. CDR1 is SGHDT and CDR2 is YYEEEE in the germline V gene. V trimming: 0 bases; J trimming: 4 bases; junction bases outside the gene matches: 6. Complete variable domain (other parts from reference TRBV5-6 and TRBJ2-1): DAGVTQSPTHLIKTRGQQVTLRCSPKSGHDTVSWYQQALGQGPQFIFQYYEEEERQRGNFPDRFSGHQFPNYSSELNVNALLLGDSALYLCASSLASGQDYNEQFFGPGTRLTVL.

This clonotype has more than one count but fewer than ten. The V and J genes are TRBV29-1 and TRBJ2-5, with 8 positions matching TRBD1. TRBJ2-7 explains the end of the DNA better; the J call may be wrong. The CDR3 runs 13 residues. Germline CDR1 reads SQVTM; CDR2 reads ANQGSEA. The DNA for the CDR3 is TGCAGTGCCGGGGCACAGGGGGCCTACGAGCAGTACTTC. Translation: CSAGAQGAYEQYF.

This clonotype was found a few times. The CDR3 loop is CASSLVRQYTDTQYF. Written as DNA, the CDR3 is TGTGCCAGCAGCTTAGTACGACAGTACACAGATACGCAGTATTTT. V is TRBV7-8 and J is TRBJ2-3; D might be TRBD1 (5 bases). Germline assignment: CDR1 SGHVS and CDR2 FQNEAQ. V lost 1 base to trimming and J lost 2 bases, with 10 bases between them. The CDR3 totals 15 residues.

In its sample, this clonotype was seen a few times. This chain's CDR3 is CATSDEGLINEQFF. In DNA form, the CDR3 reads TGTGCCACCAGTGATGAAGGACTGATCAATGAGCAGTTCTTC. The genes are TRBV24-1 and TRBJ2-1, with D possibly TRBD2 on 5 matching bases. CDR1 KGHDR and CDR2 SFDVKD come from the germline V gene. This CDR3 region has 14 residues. V lost 3 bases to trimming and J lost 6 bases, with 11 bases between them.

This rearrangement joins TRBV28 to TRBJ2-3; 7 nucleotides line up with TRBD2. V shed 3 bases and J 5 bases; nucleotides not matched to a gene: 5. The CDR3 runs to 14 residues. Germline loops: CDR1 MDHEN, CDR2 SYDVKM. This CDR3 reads CASSLGGSVDTQYF. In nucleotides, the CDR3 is TGTGCCAGCAGTTTGGGCGGGAGTGTAGATACGCAGTATTTT.

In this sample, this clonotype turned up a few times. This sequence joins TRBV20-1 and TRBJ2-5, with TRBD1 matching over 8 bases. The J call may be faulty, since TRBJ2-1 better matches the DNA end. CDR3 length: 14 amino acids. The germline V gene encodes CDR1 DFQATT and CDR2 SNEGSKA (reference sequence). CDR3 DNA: TGCAGTGCTCCAGGGGGCAGTGGTTACAATGAGCAGTTCTTC. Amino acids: CSAPGGSGYNEQFF.

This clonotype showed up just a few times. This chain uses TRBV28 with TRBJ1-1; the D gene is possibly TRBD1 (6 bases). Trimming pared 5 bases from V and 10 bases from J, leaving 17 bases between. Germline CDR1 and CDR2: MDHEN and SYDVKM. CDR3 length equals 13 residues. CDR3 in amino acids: CASSLRTAQSAFF. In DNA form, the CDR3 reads TGTGCCAGCAGTCTGAGGACAGCGCAATCAGCTTTCTTT.

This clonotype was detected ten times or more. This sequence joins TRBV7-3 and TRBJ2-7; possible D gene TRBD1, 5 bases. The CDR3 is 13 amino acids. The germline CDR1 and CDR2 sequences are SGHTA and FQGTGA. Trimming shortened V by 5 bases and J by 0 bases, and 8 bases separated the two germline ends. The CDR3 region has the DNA TGTGCCAGCAGCCAGCAGGGCTCCTACGAGCAGTACTTC. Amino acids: CASSQQGSYEQYF.

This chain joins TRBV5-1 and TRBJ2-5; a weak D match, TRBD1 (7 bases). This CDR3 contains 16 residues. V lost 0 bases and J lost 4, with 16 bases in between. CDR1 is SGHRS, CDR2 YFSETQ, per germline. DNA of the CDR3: TGCGCCAGCAGCTTGGTGGTGACAGGGACTGGAGAGACCCAGTACTTC. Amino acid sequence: CASSLVVTGTGETQYF.

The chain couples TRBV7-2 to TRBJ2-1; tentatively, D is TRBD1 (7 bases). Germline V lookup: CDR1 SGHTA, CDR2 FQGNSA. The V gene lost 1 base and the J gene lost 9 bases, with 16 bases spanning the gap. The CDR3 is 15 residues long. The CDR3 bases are TGTGCCAGCAGCTTAGTGTCCCACCAGGGGGGTGAGCAGTTCTTC. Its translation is CASSLVSHQGGEQFF. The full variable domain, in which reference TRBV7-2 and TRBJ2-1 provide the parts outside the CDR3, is GAGVSQSPSNKVTEKGKDVELRCDPISGHTALYWYRQSLGQGLEFLIYFQGNSAPDKSGLPSDRFSAERTGGSVSTLTIQRTQQEDSAVYLCASSLVSHQGGEQFFGPGTRLTVL.

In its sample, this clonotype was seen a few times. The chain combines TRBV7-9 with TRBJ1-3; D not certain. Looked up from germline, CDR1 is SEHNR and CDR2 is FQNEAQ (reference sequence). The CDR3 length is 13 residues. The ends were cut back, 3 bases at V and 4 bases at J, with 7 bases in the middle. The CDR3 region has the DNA TGTGCCAGCAGCTTCGAGCCCGGAAACACCATATATTTT. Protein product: CASSFEPGNTIYF. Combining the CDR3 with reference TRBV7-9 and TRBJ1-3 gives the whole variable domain DTGVSQNPRHKITKRGQNVTFRCDPISEHNRLYWYRQTLGQGPEFLTYFQNEAQLEKSRLLSDRFSAERPKGSFSTLEIQRTEQGDSAMYLCASSFEPGNTIYFGEGSWLTVV.

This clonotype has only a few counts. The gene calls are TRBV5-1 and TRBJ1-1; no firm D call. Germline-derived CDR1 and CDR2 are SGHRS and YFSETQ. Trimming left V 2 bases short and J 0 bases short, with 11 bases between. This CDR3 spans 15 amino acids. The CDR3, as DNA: TGCGCCAGCAGCTTCTTGCCAGGATTGAACACTGAAGCTTTCTTT. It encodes CASSFLPGLNTEAFF.

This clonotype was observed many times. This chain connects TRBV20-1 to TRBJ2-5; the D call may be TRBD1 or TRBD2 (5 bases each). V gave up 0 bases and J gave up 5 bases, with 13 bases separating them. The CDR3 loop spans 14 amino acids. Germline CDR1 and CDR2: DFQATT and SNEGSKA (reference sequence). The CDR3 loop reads CSARDQRGGETQYF. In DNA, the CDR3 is TGCAGTGCTAGAGATCAGAGGGGTGGGGAGACCCAGTACTTC.